This is a list of T cell receptor beta chains from one sample in a study of PD-1 blockade in classical Hodgkin lymphoma. Some clones are missing from TCRdb's copy, which holds only in-frame ones; the method was immunoSEQ multiplex PCR. This sample has more than 30,000 clones, with 85% to 90% found just once. The sequencing used peripheral blood mononuclear cells (PBMCs), collected before the second cycle of nivolumab. The receptors were gathered from a human donor with classical Hodgkin lymphoma. CDR3s include the opening cysteine and the closing phenylalanine or tryptophan. Fields, in order: clone size, J gene, V gene, D gene, CDR3 DNA, CDR3 protein. D genes are given only for firm matches. Only some rows state a clone size, as once, few, many or a class for expanded clones.

size: once
J: TRBJ2-1
V: TRBV7-3
D: TRBD2
DNA: TGTGCCAGCAAGTCTAGCGGAAGTGATGAGCAGTTCTTC
CDR3: CASKSSGSDEQFF

size: once
J: TRBJ2-3
V: TRBV11-2
D: -
DNA: TGTGCCAGCAGGGGGGCCTTTCGAGGGAGGGGCACAGATACGCAGTATTTT
CDR3: CASRGAFRGRGTDTQYF

size: -
J: TRBJ1-3
V: TRBV16
D: TRBD1
DNA: TGTGCCAGCAGCCCCTCGGGACAGGGGTTCAACACCATATATTTT
CDR3: CASSPSGQGFNTIYF

size: -
J: TRBJ2-1
V: TRBV7-9
D: TRBD2
DNA: TGTGCCAGCAGCCCCGGGACTAGCGGGAGAGCTGAGCAGTTCTTC
CDR3: CASSPGTSGRAEQFF

size: -
J: TRBJ2-7
V: TRBV5-1
D: -
DNA: TGCGCCAGCAGCGCTGCTAGCGTGCCCTACGAGCAGTACTTC
CDR3: CASSAASVPYEQYF

size: -
J: TRBJ1-5
V: TRBV19
D: TRBD1
DNA: TGTGCCAGCCGGACAGGGCATCAGCCCCAGCATTTT
CDR3: CASRTGHQPQHF

size: -
J: TRBJ2-7
V: TRBV14
D: -
DNA: TGTGCCAGCAGCCACGGGGAGTTCACGGGCGAGCAGTACTTC
CDR3: CASSHGEFTGEQYF

size: -
J: TRBJ2-1
V: TRBV28
D: TRBD2
DNA: TGTGCCAGCAGTTTCCCCACTAGCGGGAGGGCTAGCTCCTACAATGAGCAGTTCTTC
CDR3: CASSFPTSGRASSYNEQFF

size: -
J: TRBJ1-5
V: TRBV7-9
D: -
DNA: TGTGCCAGCAGCTTGGGACACAGGAGCAATCAGCCCCAGCATTTT
CDR3: CASSLGHRSNQPQHF

size: -
J: TRBJ1-2
V: TRBV5-1
D: -
DNA: TGCGCCAGCAGCTTTACTTTGAGTGCCCTCCGTGGTGGCTACACCTTC
CDR3: CASSFTLSALRGGYTF

size: -
J: TRBJ2-2
V: TRBV7-3
D: -
DNA: TGTGCCAGCAGCAGTAAAACCACCGGGGAGCTGTTTTTT
CDR3: CASSSKTTGELFF

size: once
J: TRBJ1-2
V: TRBV5-6
D: -
DNA: TGTGCCAGCAGCTTCTTGGGGGGATATACTAACTATGGCTACACCTTC
CDR3: CASSFLGGYTNYGYTF

size: -
J: TRBJ1-5
V: TRBV18
D: -
DNA: TGTGCCAGCTCACTCTCGGGACCTAATAGCAATCAGCCCCAGCATTTT
CDR3: CASSLSGPNSNQPQHF

size: once
J: TRBJ2-2
V: TRBV5-4
D: -
DNA: TGTGCCAGCAGCCCCCCGGCCGGCACCGGGGAGCTGTTTTTT
CDR3: CASSPPAGTGELFF

size: -
J: TRBJ2-3
V: TRBV30
D: -
DNA: TGTGCCTGGAGTGTACCCCACATTACCGGGACAAACACAGATACGCAGTATTTT
CDR3: CAWSVPHITGTNTDTQYF

size: -
J: TRBJ2-2
V: TRBV6-5
D: -
DNA: TGTGCCAGCAGTTACGCTCCGTCGTGGGTGACCGGGGAGCTGTTTTTT
CDR3: CASSYAPSWVTGELFF

size: -
J: TRBJ2-5
V: TRBV10-3
D: -
DNA: TGTGCCAGCGGGACGGAACAAGAGACCCAGTACTTC
CDR3: CASGTEQETQYF

size: once
J: TRBJ1-2
V: TRBV4-1
D: -
DNA: TGCGCCAGCAGCCAACAGGGACATCGGGACTATGGCTACACCTTC
CDR3: CASSQQGHRDYGYTF

size: -
J: TRBJ2-7
V: TRBV6-1
D: TRBD1
DNA: TGTGCCAGCAGTAAACCGGGACAGGGCTCCTACGAGCAGTACTTC
CDR3: CASSKPGQGSYEQYF

size: -
J: TRBJ2-3
V: TRBV27
D: -
DNA: TGTGCCAGCAGCGAGACGACAGGCCCCGACAGCGATACGCAGTATTTT
CDR3: CASSETTGPDSDTQYF

size: -
J: TRBJ1-4
V: TRBV6-5
D: -
DNA: TGTGCCAGCAGTAAGAGCGGGGAGAATGAAAAACTGTTTTTT
CDR3: CASSKSGENEKLFF

size: -
J: TRBJ2-6
V: TRBV5-1
D: -
DNA: TGCGCCAGCAGCGGGGCGGGCAGGGCTGGGGCCAACGTCCTGACTTTC
CDR3: CASSGAGRAGANVLTF

size: few
J: TRBJ2-1
V: TRBV7-6
D: -
DNA: TGTGCCAGCAGCAGACGACGGGACAATGAGCAGTTCTTC
CDR3: CASSRRRDNEQFF

size: -
J: TRBJ1-3
V: TRBV7-7
D: TRBD1
DNA: TGTGCTAGCAGCTCTGGGACAGGGGGGGAACTCTCTGGAAACACCATATATTTT
CDR3: CASSSGTGGELSGNTIYF

size: -
J: TRBJ2-7
V: TRBV11-3
D: -
DNA: TGTGCCAGCAGCTTCGCCTACGAGCAGTACTTC
CDR3: CASSFAYEQYF

size: -
J: TRBJ2-1
V: TRBV4-1
D: -
DNA: TGCGCCAGCAGCCAGGATACCTCATACAATGAGCAGTTCTTC
CDR3: CASSQDTSYNEQFF

size: -
J: TRBJ2-2
V: TRBV11-2
D: -
DNA: TGTGCCAGCAGCTTCGGGAGCAGCACCGGGGAGCTGTTTTTT
CDR3: CASSFGSSTGELFF

size: -
J: TRBJ1-1
V: TRBV2
D: -
DNA: TGTGCCAGCAGTGAAACGGAGCGGGGTAGGGGCACTGAAGCTTTCTTT
CDR3: CASSETERGRGTEAFF

size: -
J: TRBJ2-5
V: TRBV7-2
D: -
DNA: TGTGCCAGCAGCATAGGGCAGGGACAGACCCAGTACTTC
CDR3: CASSIGQGQTQYF

size: -
J: TRBJ2-7
V: TRBV6-5
D: -
DNA: TGTGCCAGCAGTTACGGGTGGGAAGGGGCCTACGAGCAGTACTTC
CDR3: CASSYGWEGAYEQYF

size: -
J: TRBJ1-1
V: TRBV9
D: -
DNA: TGTGCCAGCAGCTCGTATGAGGGTCCGAACACTGAAGCTTTCTTT
CDR3: CASSSYEGPNTEAFF

size: -
J: TRBJ2-5
V: TRBV6-5
D: TRBD2
DNA: TGTGCCAGCAGTTACGGGCTAGCGGGGGGGGAGACCCAGTACTTC
CDR3: CASSYGLAGGETQYF

size: -
J: TRBJ1-1
V: TRBV19
D: -
DNA: TGTGCCAGTAGGCAACAGGCGTTCGTCACTGAAGCTTTCTTT
CDR3: CASRQQAFVTEAFF

size: once
J: TRBJ2-2
V: TRBV28
D: -
DNA: TGTGCCTGCAGGGTTACCGGGGAGCTGTTTTTT
CDR3: CACRVTGELFF

size: -
J: TRBJ1-1
V: TRBV28
D: -
DNA: TGTGCCAGCAGTTCCGGGGGGTCGAGGACTGAAGCTTTCTTT
CDR3: CASSSGGSRTEAFF

size: -
J: TRBJ1-2
V: TRBV4-2
D: -
DNA: TGTGCCAGCAGCCAAGAGGGACACACCTTC
CDR3: CASSQEGHTF

size: -
J: TRBJ2-7
V: TRBV28
D: -
DNA: TGTGCCAGCAGTCTCCAATTCTACGAGCAGTACTTC
CDR3: CASSLQFYEQYF

size: -
J: TRBJ1-2
V: TRBV5-8
D: -
DNA: TGTGCCAGCGGGCGGGGGACCCATCGCGGCTACACCTTC
CDR3: CASGRGTHRGYTF

size: -
J: TRBJ2-1
V: TRBV18
D: TRBD2
DNA: TGTGCCAGCTCACCGAAGTTAGCGGGAGTTAACAATGAGCAGTTCTTC
CDR3: CASSPKLAGVNNEQFF

size: -
J: TRBJ2-7
V: TRBV7-9
D: TRBD2
DNA: TGTGCCAGCAGCTACCGACTAGCGGGAGCCTACGAGCAGTACTTC
CDR3: CASSYRLAGAYEQYF

size: -
J: TRBJ1-2
V: TRBV19
D: -
DNA: TGTGCCAGTAGAGACCGCCAGGGAGGTAACTATGGCTACACCTTC
CDR3: CASRDRQGGNYGYTF

size: -
J: TRBJ1-2
V: TRBV6-6
D: -
DNA: TGTGCCAGCAGTTACTCGAAACTTCGGGGGTATGGCTACACCTTC
CDR3: CASSYSKLRGYGYTF

size: -
J: TRBJ2-1
V: TRBV4-2
D: -
DNA: TGTGCCAGCAGCCACCCTAGCTACAATGAGCAGTTCTTC
CDR3: CASSHPSYNEQFF

size: -
J: TRBJ2-1
V: TRBV28
D: TRBD1
DNA: TGTGCCAGTACCATGGGACAGGGGCACAATGAGCAGTTCTTC
CDR3: CASTMGQGHNEQFF

size: -
J: TRBJ2-3
V: TRBV4-1
D: TRBD1
DNA: TGCGCCAGCAGTCTAGGACAGGGGTGGGTAGATACGCAGTATTTT
CDR3: CASSLGQGWVDTQYF